The TCR beta chain described here comes from a study of blood T cell repertoires in COVID-19. Study information: Both acute and convalescent COVID-19 samples were obtained from the United States, Italy and Spain. In each case, the material was cDNA or gDNA derived from T cells, B-cell-depleted T cells, or PBMCs.

V shed 0 bases and J 4 bases; nucleotides not matched to a gene: 5. The CDR3 consists of 15 residues. Per the study methods: Amplified reference gene primers provided the basis for estimating nucleated cell counts. Here immunoSEQ multiplex PCR was the method, and the copy in TCRdb shows in-frame clones only, minus some. V and J calls and clone size are copied from that table; D and trimming were computed from the DNA. The sample has roughly 180,000 clones, about 84% seen once. The clonotype comes from a human donor in a cohort sampled during active COVID-19. The source material was peripheral blood. The gene calls are TRBV23-1 and TRBJ2-5; TRBD2 aligns across 7 bases. TRBV23-1 is filed as an ORF, its function uncertain. The CDR3 region has the DNA TGCGCCAGCAGTCAATCAATCTGGGGGGGAGAGACCCAGTACTTC. Translation gives CASSQSIWGGETQYF.